Listed below are T cell receptor beta chains from one sample, sequenced in a study of T cells after yellow fever vaccination. TCRdb analysed the 5' RACE reads with MiXCR anew, one entry per CDR3 protein. The table includes under 350,000 distinct CDR3 sequences, approximately 4% detected once. The specimen was PBMCs, collected 5 days after the yellow fever booster vaccination. The receptors derive from a man aged 18-30 years who received the YFV17D yellow fever vaccine. CDR3s include the opening cysteine and the closing phenylalanine or tryptophan. The D gene is left open where the match is weak. Rows give clone size only sometimes, using once, few, many, or a class for an expanded clone.

D: NA; J: TRBJ2-6; V: TRBV20-1; size: few; DNA: TGCAGTGCTAGAGATCGGAACGGGGCCAACGTCCTGACTTTC; CDR3: CSARDRNGANVLTF
D: NA; J: TRBJ1-3; V: TRBV5-1; size: few; DNA: TGCGCCAGCAGCTGGGACGGAGCTGGAAACACCATATATTTT; CDR3: CASSWDGAGNTIYF
D: NA; J: TRBJ1-2; V: TRBV14; size: few; DNA: TGTGCCAGCAGCCAAGAAGTGTGGAAAAGGGGGAGAGCTAACTATGGCTACACCTTC; CDR3: CASSQEVWKRGRANYGYTF
D: TRBD2; J: TRBJ2-4; V: TRBV15; size: few; DNA: TGTGCCACCAGCAGGTCCGGGACTAGCGGAAACATTCAGTACTTC; CDR3: CATSRSGTSGNIQYF
D: NA; J: TRBJ1-5; V: TRBV7-7; size: NA; DNA: TGTGCTAGCAGCTCAGGGGTTAATCAGCCCCAGCATTTT; CDR3: CASSSGVNQPQHF
D: TRBD1; J: TRBJ2-7; V: TRBV4-1; size: many; DNA: TGCGCCAGCAGCCCCGGGACAGGGTCCTACGAGCAGTACTTC; CDR3: CASSPGTGSYEQYF
D: NA; J: TRBJ2-3; V: TRBV11-2; size: NA; DNA: TGTGCCAGCAGAATCGGAGTCACAGATACGCAGTATTTT; CDR3: CASRIGVTDTQYF
D: TRBD1; J: TRBJ1-4; V: TRBV7-9; size: few; DNA: TGTGCCAGCAGCTCTACACTCCTTGAAACAGGGGGGAATAATGAAAAACTGTTTTTT; CDR3: CASSSTLLETGGNNEKLFF
D: TRBD1; J: TRBJ1-5; V: TRBV27; size: NA; DNA: TGTGCCAGCAGTTTATGGGGAACAGGGGGCCCCTCCAACCATCAGCCCCAGCATTTT; CDR3: CASSLWGTGGPSNHQPQHF
D: TRBD1; J: TRBJ2-1; V: TRBV4-1; size: many; DNA: TGCGCCAGCAGCCAAGGACAGGGGGGATACAATGAGCAGTTCTTC; CDR3: CASSQGQGGYNEQFF
D: NA; J: TRBJ1-1; V: TRBV28; size: few; DNA: TGTGCCAGCAGTTTGGAAGGGAGGACTGAAGCTTTCTTT; CDR3: CASSLEGRTEAFF
D: TRBD1; J: TRBJ1-1; V: TRBV6-2/TRBV6-3; size: NA; DNA: TGTGCCAGCAGGCCCAGGGGGACGGACAGGCTGGACACTGAAGCTTTCTTT; CDR3: CASRPRGTDRLDTEAFF
D: NA; J: TRBJ1-1; V: TRBV7-9; size: few; DNA: TGTGCCAGCACCCCAGGAGGGCGTAACACTGAAGCTTTCTTT; CDR3: CASTPGGRNTEAFF
D: TRBD2; J: TRBJ2-5; V: TRBV5-1; size: many; DNA: TGCGCCAGCAGCTCAGACCCGGGACTACAAGAGACCCAGTACTTC; CDR3: CASSSDPGLQETQYF
D: TRBD2; J: TRBJ2-1; V: TRBV27; size: few; DNA: TGTGCCAGCAGTTTATCGCTAGCGGGGGGGTATGAGCAGTTCTTC; CDR3: CASSLSLAGGYEQFF
D: TRBD2; J: TRBJ2-2; V: TRBV12-3/TRBV12-4; size: many; DNA: TGTGCCAGCAGACCTAGCGGGGGGGCCGCCGGGGAGCTGTTTTTT; CDR3: CASRPSGGAAGELFF
D: NA; J: TRBJ2-1; V: TRBV5-1; size: many; DNA: TGCGCCAGCAGCAGGGTTGGGTACAATGAGCAGTTCTTC; CDR3: CASSRVGYNEQFF
D: TRBD2; J: TRBJ2-3; V: TRBV7-2; size: many; DNA: TGTGCCAGCAGGAGGGGACTAGGCGGGGGGGATACGCAGTATTTT; CDR3: CASRRGLGGGDTQYF
D: TRBD2; J: TRBJ2-1; V: TRBV10-3; size: NA; DNA: TGTGCCATCAGTGAGTCGGTGACTAGCGATACGCAGTTCTTC; CDR3: CAISESVTSDTQFF
D: NA; J: TRBJ2-3; V: TRBV20-1; size: few; DNA: TGCAGTGCTAGAGCAGGTAGAGGAGCAGATACGCAGTATTTT; CDR3: CSARAGRGADTQYF
D: NA; J: TRBJ2-1; V: TRBV13; size: few; DNA: TGTGCCAGCAGCCCGCGAAGACTGGTTAATGAGCAGTTCTTC; CDR3: CASSPRRLVNEQFF
D: TRBD1; J: TRBJ2-7; V: TRBV4-3; size: few; DNA: TGCGCCAGCAGCCAGGAGACAGGGTCCGAGCAGTACTTC; CDR3: CASSQETGSEQYF
D: TRBD1; J: TRBJ1-2; V: TRBV27; size: NA; DNA: TGTGCCAGCAGTCCCACAGGGGGCTGGGGCTACACCTTC; CDR3: CASSPTGGWGYTF
D: NA; J: TRBJ1-4; V: TRBV7-9; size: few; DNA: TGTGCCACCCAGAGGGGGACCCATAATGAAAAACTGTTTTTT; CDR3: CATQRGTHNEKLFF
D: NA; J: TRBJ2-7; V: TRBV7-2; size: many; DNA: TGTGCCAGCAGCTGGAACTACGAGCAGTACTTC; CDR3: CASSWNYEQYF
D: NA; J: TRBJ1-1; V: TRBV6-4; size: many; DNA: TGTGCCAGCAGTGTTCAGGTTGACACTGAAGCTTTCTTT; CDR3: CASSVQVDTEAFF
D: TRBD1; J: TRBJ1-6; V: TRBV18; size: few; DNA: TGTGCCAGCTCACCCCGGACAGGGGGCGGCTATAATTCACCCCTCCACTTT; CDR3: CASSPRTGGGYNSPLHF
D: TRBD1; J: TRBJ2-5; V: TRBV7-2; size: many; DNA: TGTGCCAGCAGCTTAAGTCGGCCAGGGGGAGAGACCCAGTACTTC; CDR3: CASSLSRPGGETQYF
D: NA; J: TRBJ1-3; V: TRBV7-6; size: NA; DNA: TGTGCCAGCAGCTTGGCAGGCCGCTCTGGAAACACCATATATTTT; CDR3: CASSLAGRSGNTIYF
D: NA; J: TRBJ1-4; V: TRBV7-2; size: NA; DNA: TGTGCCAGCAGCTTAGATGACGGCTCCGGGGAAAAACTGTTTTTT; CDR3: CASSLDDGSGEKLFF
D: NA; J: TRBJ2-3; V: TRBV29-1; size: many; DNA: TGCAGCCCCCGTCTGGCCGCAGATACGCAGTATTTT; CDR3: CSPRLAADTQYF
D: NA; J: TRBJ2-2; V: TRBV2; size: few; DNA: TGTGCCAGCACCTACTCCACCGGGGAGCTGTTTTTT; CDR3: CASTYSTGELFF
D: TRBD2; J: TRBJ2-3; V: TRBV6-1; size: many; DNA: TGTGCCAGCCGTGGACTAGCGGGGACAGATACGCAGTATTTT; CDR3: CASRGLAGTDTQYF
D: NA; J: TRBJ1-2; V: TRBV5-1; size: many; DNA: TGCGCCAGCAGCTTGAATCCGGCGACAGCAAAATGGTATGGCTACACCTTC; CDR3: CASSLNPATAKWYGYTF
D: NA; J: TRBJ2-5; V: TRBV13; size: few; DNA: TGTGCCAGCAGCTTAGGCCACGGTTTGGAGACCCAGTACTTC; CDR3: CASSLGHGLETQYF
D: NA; J: TRBJ2-1; V: TRBV4-3; size: many; DNA: TGCGCCAGCAGCCAGAATAGAGAAGCCTACAATGAGCAGTTCTTC; CDR3: CASSQNREAYNEQFF
D: TRBD2; J: TRBJ2-3; V: TRBV29-1; size: few; DNA: TGCAGCGTTGAGGGAGGGCAGGAGGATACGCAGTATTTT; CDR3: CSVEGGQEDTQYF
D: TRBD2; J: TRBJ2-5; V: TRBV20-1; size: many; DNA: TGCAGTGCTAGAGACCGGCGGGGGGGCCAAAGCGAGACCCAGTACTTC; CDR3: CSARDRRGGQSETQYF
D: NA; J: TRBJ2-1; V: TRBV12-5; size: NA; DNA: TGTGCTAGTGGCCCAATCCCGACACGTGTGGACAATGAGCAGTTCTTC; CDR3: CASGPIPTRVDNEQFF
D: NA; J: TRBJ1-2; V: TRBV4-2; size: few; DNA: TGTGCCAGCAGCCAAGGGATGAGGGAGGAGGGCTACACCTTC; CDR3: CASSQGMREEGYTF
D: TRBD1; J: TRBJ1-2; V: TRBV7-2; size: NA; DNA: TGTGCCAGCAGCCTTACCCTCGGCGGGACAGGAGGCGGCTACACCTTC; CDR3: CASSLTLGGTGGGYTF
D: NA; J: TRBJ1-1; V: TRBV6-2/TRBV6-3; size: NA; DNA: TGTGCCAGCAGTTTCGGCTCATGGGGTGAAGCTTTCTTT; CDR3: CASSFGSWGEAFF
D: NA; J: TRBJ1-5; V: TRBV20-1; size: NA; DNA: TGCAGTGCTAGAGATTTCAGTTCTGGAGGCAATCAGCCCCAGCATTTT; CDR3: CSARDFSSGGNQPQHF
D: TRBD1; J: TRBJ1-2; V: TRBV10-3; size: few; DNA: TGTGCCATCAGCGCGAGAGACAGGGGTGAGGGCTACACCTTC; CDR3: CAISARDRGEGYTF
D: TRBD1; J: TRBJ2-1; V: TRBV27; size: NA; DNA: TGTGCCAGCAGTTTACCGACAGGGAACAATGAGCAGTTCTTC; CDR3: CASSLPTGNNEQFF
D: NA; J: TRBJ1-2; V: TRBV6-5; size: NA; DNA: TGTGCCAGCAGTATACTGGGTGACTATGGCTACACCTTC; CDR3: CASSILGDYGYTF
D: NA; J: TRBJ1-2; V: TRBV18; size: NA; DNA: TGTGCCAGCTCACCACGGGTCGATGGCTACACCTTC; CDR3: CASSPRVDGYTF
D: NA; J: TRBJ1-1; V: TRBV12-3/TRBV12-4; size: NA; DNA: TGTGCCAGCCGAGGGTGGAACACTGAAGCTTTCTTT; CDR3: CASRGWNTEAFF
D: NA; J: TRBJ1-3; V: TRBV4-3; size: NA; DNA: TGCGCCAGCAGCCAAGAGAGGGGAAGAAACACCATATATTTT; CDR3: CASSQERGRNTIYF
D: NA; J: TRBJ1-2; V: TRBV12-3/TRBV12-4; size: few; DNA: TGTGCCAGCAGTTTAGACCCCGAGAGGGATGGCTACACCTTC; CDR3: CASSLDPERDGYTF
D: NA; J: TRBJ1-5; V: TRBV6-1; size: many; DNA: TGTGCCAGCAGCCCGGACAGCTTCAATCAGCCCCAGCATTTT; CDR3: CASSPDSFNQPQHF
D: TRBD2; J: TRBJ2-1; V: TRBV18; size: NA; DNA: TGTGCCAGCTCACCCGTCAGCGGGGAAGTTGAGCAGTTCTTC; CDR3: CASSPVSGEVEQFF
D: TRBD2; J: TRBJ2-3; V: TRBV7-6; size: NA; DNA: TGTGCCAGCAGCTTCCCCTTGACTAGCGGGGGCACAGATACGCAGTATTTT; CDR3: CASSFPLTSGGTDTQYF
D: NA; J: TRBJ1-1; V: TRBV12-3/TRBV12-4; size: NA; DNA: TGTGCCAGCAGTGGGGGGAATGAAGCTTTCTTT; CDR3: CASSGGNEAFF